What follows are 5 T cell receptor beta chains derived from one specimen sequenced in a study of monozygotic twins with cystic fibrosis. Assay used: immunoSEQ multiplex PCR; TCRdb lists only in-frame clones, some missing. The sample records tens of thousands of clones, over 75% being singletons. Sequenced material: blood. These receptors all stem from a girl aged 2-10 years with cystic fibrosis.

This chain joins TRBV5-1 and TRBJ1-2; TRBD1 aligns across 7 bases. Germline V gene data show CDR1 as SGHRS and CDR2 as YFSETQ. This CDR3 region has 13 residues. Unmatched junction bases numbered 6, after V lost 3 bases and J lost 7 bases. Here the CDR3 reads CASSSTGAGGYTF. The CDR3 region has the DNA TGCGCCAGCAGCTCTACAGGGGCGGGTGGCTACACCTTC.

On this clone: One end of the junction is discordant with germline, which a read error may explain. CDR3 nucleotides: TGTGCCAGCAGCTTGGCTCTCAGAACCCCTAACGATGGCTACACCTTC. This translates into CASSLALRTPNDGYTF. This chain links TRBV5-6 with TRBJ1-2; no clear D. CDR1 is SGHDT, CDR2 YYEEEE, per germline. This CDR3 region has 16 residues.

The CDR3 sequence is CASRPGQTGNTIYF. In nucleotides, the CDR3 is TGTGCCAGCAGACCGGGACAGACTGGAAACACCATATATTTT. This chain uses TRBV6-5 with TRBJ1-3; 7 nucleotides line up with TRBD1. Germline-derived CDR1 and CDR2 are MNHEY and SVGAGI. The CDR3 has 14 amino acids. J was trimmed by 2 bases and V by 6 bases; bases with no gene match: 4.

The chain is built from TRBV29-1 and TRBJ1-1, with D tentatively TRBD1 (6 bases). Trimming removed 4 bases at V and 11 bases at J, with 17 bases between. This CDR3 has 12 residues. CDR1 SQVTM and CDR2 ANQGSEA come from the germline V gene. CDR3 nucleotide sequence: TGCAGCGTTGTGTCCCAGGGGTGGGCGGCTTTCTTT. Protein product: CSVVSQGWAAFF.

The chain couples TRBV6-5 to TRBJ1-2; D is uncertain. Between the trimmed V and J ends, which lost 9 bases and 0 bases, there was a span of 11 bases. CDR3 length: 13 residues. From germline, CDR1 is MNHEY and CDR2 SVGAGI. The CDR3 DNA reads TGTGCCAGTAAAAGATCGACTAACTATGGCTACACCTTC. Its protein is CASKRSTNYGYTF.